The rows below give T cell receptor beta chains drawn from one sample of a study of immune evolution from preneoplasia to lung adenocarcinoma. Measured with immunoSEQ multiplex PCR; TCRdb has only the in-frame clones, and not every one. The sample lists some 37,000 clones, roughly 74% seen once, with approximately 6.2% in the top ten. Sequencing input: FFPE invasive lung adenocarcinoma tissue. The receptors come from a person in their 60s with lung adenocarcinoma. Both conserved end residues are part of each CDR3. A D gene is named only where the DNA matches it firmly. Rows may omit the clone size; those that give it use once, few, many or a size class.

clone_size	v_call	j_call	d_call	cdr3_aa	cdr3_nt
.	TRBV5-4	TRBJ2-5	TRBD2	CASSISGRSRVRETQYF	TGTGCCAGCAGTATTAGCGGGAGGTCCCGCGTTAGGGAGACCCAGTACTTC
.	TRBV5-4	TRBJ2-1	.	CASSHPGQTYNEQFF	TGTGCCAGCAGCCACCCGGGTCAGACATACAATGAGCAGTTCTTC
.	TRBV28	TRBJ1-5	.	CASTFYESYQPQHF	TGTGCCAGCACTTTCTATGAGAGTTATCAGCCCCAGCATTTT
.	TRBV28	TRBJ1-1	.	CASSLLYSGAFF	TGTGCCAGCAGTTTACTTTACAGCGGGGCTTTCTTT
few	TRBV18	TRBJ1-4	.	CASSPAEKLFF	TGTGCCAGCTCACCAGCTGAAAAACTGTTTTTT
.	TRBV6-6	TRBJ2-2	.	CASSYSKGSNTGELFF	TGTGCCAGCAGTTACTCGAAGGGGTCGAACACCGGGGAGCTGTTTTTT
.	TRBV5-5	TRBJ1-2	.	CASSLDEGYGYTF	TGTGCCAGCAGCTTGGATGAGGGTTACGGCTACACCTTC
.	TRBV10-2	TRBJ1-2	.	CASSAPGGNYGYTF	TGCGCCAGCAGCGCCCCCGGCGGTAACTATGGCTACACCTTC
.	TRBV19	TRBJ2-2	TRBD2	CASSMSGIITGELFF	TGTGCCAGTAGTATGAGCGGGATAATTACCGGGGAGCTGTTTTTT
once	TRBV6-5	TRBJ1-1	.	CASGSGRTEAFF	TGTGCCAGCGGATCAGGGAGAACTGAAGCTTTCTTT
.	TRBV19	TRBJ1-5	.	CASSSIGVRSQPQHF	TGTGCCAGTAGTAGCATCGGGGTGAGGAGTCAGCCCCAGCATTTT
.	TRBV18	TRBJ2-2	.	CASSPNTGELFF	TGTGCCAGCTCTCCGAACACCGGGGAGCTGTTTTTT
.	TRBV27	TRBJ2-2	.	CASRRVAVNTGELFF	TGTGCCAGCAGGAGGGTAGCGGTGAACACCGGGGAGCTGTTTTTT
.	TRBV7-2	TRBJ2-7	TRBD2	CASSLGLGGTEQYF	TGTGCCAGCAGCTTAGGGTTGGGGGGGACGGAGCAGTACTTC
.	TRBV6-1	TRBJ2-7	.	CASARGVGGSYEQYF	TGTGCCAGCGCGAGGGGGGTTGGCGGATCCTACGAGCAGTACTTC
.	TRBV6-5	TRBJ2-2	.	CASSRGTANTGELFF	TGTGCCAGCAGCCGAGGGACTGCGAACACCGGGGAGCTGTTTTTT
once	TRBV6-6	TRBJ2-7	TRBD1	CASSPGTATYEQYF	TGTGCCAGCAGTCCCGGGACAGCAACCTACGAGCAGTACTTC
.	TRBV29-1	TRBJ2-3	.	CSATTADTQYF	TGCAGCGCAACCACGGCAGATACGCAGTATTTT
.	TRBV7-2	TRBJ2-4	.	CASSLGGDKNIQYF	TGTGCCAGCAGCTTAGGTGGGGACAAAAACATTCAGTACTTC
.	TRBV28	TRBJ2-7	TRBD2	CASRSGTSGSYEQYF	TGTGCCAGCAGATCGGGGACTAGCGGGAGTTACGAGCAGTACTTC
.	TRBV19	TRBJ2-5	.	CASSLPLQETQYF	TGTGCCAGTAGTTTGCCGCTTCAAGAGACCCAGTACTTC
.	TRBV5-5	TRBJ2-7	.	CASSPPALPHEQYF	TGTGCCAGCAGCCCCCCGGCACTACCGCACGAGCAGTACTTC
.	TRBV6-1	TRBJ2-1	TRBD2	CASRRLAATYNEQFF	TGTGCCAGCAGGCGACTAGCGGCGACCTACAATGAGCAGTTCTTC
once	TRBV19	TRBJ1-1	.	CASSINRPGASNTEAFF	TGTGCCAGTAGTATAAATAGGCCAGGGGCTTCGAACACTGAAGCTTTCTTT
.	TRBV5-4	TRBJ2-2	TRBD2	CASSTTGTRSGELFF	TGTGCCAGCAGCACGACCGGGACTAGATCCGGGGAGCTGTTTTTT
.	TRBV18	TRBJ1-5	.	CASSPSATGPQHF	TGTGCCAGCTCACCGTCAGCCACGGGGCCTCAGCATTTT
.	TRBV6-6	TRBJ1-1	.	CASSYGARTEAFF	TGTGCCAGCAGTTATGGGGCGCGCACTGAAGCTTTCTTT
.	TRBV7-8	TRBJ1-5	.	CASSLSEGEPQHF	TGTGCCAGCAGCTTAAGCGAGGGGGAGCCCCAGCATTTT
once	TRBV28	TRBJ1-5	.	CASSRDRNYNQPQHF	TGTGCCAGCAGCCGGGACCGGAACTATAATCAGCCCCAGCATTTT
.	TRBV2	TRBJ2-3	TRBD2	CASNQRGLAGPTDTQYF	TGTGCCAGCAACCAGCGGGGCCTAGCGGGACCCACAGATACGCAGTATTTT
once	TRBV5-1	TRBJ2-1	TRBD1	CASSFGAQGYNEQFF	TGCGCCAGCAGCTTCGGTGCACAGGGGTACAATGAGCAGTTCTTC
.	TRBV4-2	TRBJ1-5	.	CASSQVPQGNQPQHF	TGTGCTAGCAGCCAAGTCCCGCAGGGCAATCAGCCCCAGCATTTT
.	TRBV28	TRBJ2-7	.	CASAQQGGSYEQYF	TGTGCCAGCGCGCAACAGGGGGGGTCCTACGAGCAGTACTTC
.	TRBV7-9	TRBJ2-1	TRBD2	CASPNLAGVGEQFF	TGTGCCAGCCCGAACCTAGCGGGAGTGGGTGAGCAGTTCTTC
.	TRBV19	TRBJ1-1	.	CASSIVGQRNTEAFF	TGTGCCAGTAGTATTGTCGGGCAGCGGAACACTGAAGCTTTCTTT
.	TRBV6-1	TRBJ2-3	TRBD2	CASSEIAGAADTQYF	TGTGCCAGCAGTGAAATAGCGGGAGCGGCAGATACGCAGTATTTT
.	TRBV15	TRBJ2-3	.	CATSRDPGQGTDTQYF	TGTGCCACCAGCAGAGATCCTGGGCAGGGCACAGATACGCAGTATTTT
.	TRBV6-6	TRBJ1-1	TRBD1	CASSGTAYTEAFF	TGTGCCAGCAGCGGGACAGCGTACACTGAAGCTTTCTTT
few	TRBV19	TRBJ2-2	.	CASWYRGGTGELFF	TGTGCCAGTTGGTACAGGGGAGGCACCGGGGAGCTGTTTTTT
.	TRBV19	TRBJ2-7	.	CASSTKGRDNLYEQYF	TGTGCCAGTAGTACTAAGGGGCGGGACAATCTCTACGAGCAGTACTTC
.	TRBV18	TRBJ2-1	TRBD2	CASSPSGTNNEQFF	TGTGCCAGCTCACCATCGGGGACTAACAATGAGCAGTTCTTC
.	TRBV5-8	TRBJ1-1	.	CASSTPVGVNTEAFF	TGTGCCAGCAGCACCCCGGTAGGGGTGAACACTGAAGCTTTCTTT
few	TRBV28	TRBJ1-5	.	CASSFKGLFQPQHF	TGTGCCAGCAGTTTTAAGGGGTTGTTCCAGCCCCAGCATTTT
.	TRBV9	TRBJ1-1	.	CASTQEMNTEAFF	TGTGCCAGCACCCAGGAAATGAACACTGAAGCTTTCTTT
.	TRBV19	TRBJ2-7	.	CASSMEDYEQYF	TGTGCCAGTAGTATGGAGGACTACGAGCAGTACTTC
.	TRBV28	TRBJ2-1	.	CASSLLWNEQFF	TGTGCCAGCAGTTTACTTTGGAATGAGCAGTTCTTC
few	TRBV19	TRBJ1-1	.	CATHRTVGTEAFF	TGTGCCACCCACAGGACGGTTGGCACTGAAGCTTTCTTT
.	TRBV28	TRBJ1-2	TRBD1	CASTSDPGQGPGGYTF	TGTGCCAGCACCTCCGACCCGGGACAGGGGCCGGGAGGCTACACCTTC
.	TRBV9	TRBJ1-2	.	CASSSTGVGYTF	TGTGCCAGCAGCTCTACGGGGGTGGGCTACACCTTC
large	TRBV27	TRBJ2-5	.	CASRKQGAETQYF	TGTGCCAGCCGGAAACAGGGAGCAGAGACCCAGTACTTC
.	TRBV6-6	TRBJ2-7	TRBD1	CASSTTWDSLYEQYF	TGTGCCAGCAGCACCACTTGGGACAGCCTCTACGAGCAGTACTTC
.	TRBV7-2	TRBJ2-5	TRBD2	CASSLGPRTRGTQETQYF	TGTGCCAGCAGCTTAGGGCCGAGGACTAGGGGAACTCAAGAGACCCAGTACTTC
.	TRBV6-6	TRBJ2-3	.	CASRLGLSTDTQYF	TGTGCCAGCAGATTGGGACTCAGCACAGATACGCAGTATTTT
.	TRBV4-1	TRBJ1-4	.	CASSPYGGRGEKLFF	TGCGCCAGCAGCCCCTACGGGGGGAGAGGGGAAAAACTGTTTTTT
medium-sized	TRBV5-1	TRBJ2-5	.	CASRLRGSSEETQYF	TGCGCCAGTCGCCTAAGGGGCAGCTCCGAAGAGACCCAGTACTTC
.	TRBV9	TRBJ2-3	TRBD1	CASSGTGQGPDTQYF	TGTGCCAGCAGCGGAACGGGACAGGGGCCAGATACGCAGTATTTT
medium-sized	TRBV29-1	TRBJ1-2	.	CSGEQEYGYTF	TGCAGCGGGGAACAGGAGTATGGCTACACCTTC
few	TRBV27	TRBJ1-1	TRBD1	CASRGQWNTEAFF	TGTGCCAGCAGGGGACAGTGGAACACTGAAGCTTTCTTT